The entry below describes one T cell receptor (beta chain). Its target is not known. This specimen comes from a study of tumor-infiltrating lymphocytes in primary liver carcinoma. For each extraction, RNA and DNA were obtained together from around 18-30 mg of unsorted bulk tissue. The cohort consisted of patients whose primary liver carcinoma was surgically resected. No patient had received treatment, and all had chronic HBV infection. Five distinct regions per tumor were sampled. Study-level results: Relative to blood, tumors carried a significantly larger fraction of the repertoire in their top 250 clones (p = 0.039).

Priming with a constant-region primer yielded TCR beta cDNA from approximately 500 ng total RNA. Each TCR beta library was derived from three nested multiplex PCR rounds that employed slightly modified ARM-PCR. TRBV1-TRBV30 forward primers paired with a C-beta reverse primer drove the first two PCR rounds, about 10 cycles each. Via MiXCR, TCRdb re-called the multiplex PCR reads, giving one row per CDR3 protein. The data show some 110,000 distinct CDR3 sequences, roughly 80% seen once. The length of the CDR3 is 15 residues. The V end was cut by 0 bases, the J end by 2 bases, with 9 bases between. Germline assignment: CDR1 SGHRS and CDR2 YFSETQ.

This chain uses TRBV5-1 with TRBJ2-1; D gene ambiguous. Sequencing was carried out using liver tumor tissue from sampling region 3. The subset is: tumor region T3, left-lateral pole. The receptor was derived from a man aged 35-49 years with primary liver carcinoma and hepatitis B virus infection. The CDR3 bases are TGCGCCAGCAGCTTGGTAGGGAAGCCCTACAATGAGCAGTTCTTC. Amino acids: CASSLVGKPYNEQFF.